This entry lists 30 T cell receptor beta chains sequenced from one sample in a study of T-cell memory formation after mild COVID-19. TCRdb re-called the 5' RACE reads through MiXCR, storing one row per CDR3 protein. The repertoire holds just over 400,000 distinct CDR3 sequences, with about 22% as singletons. The material sequenced was PBMCs or a T cell subset sorted from them (not recorded which). These receptors all come from an adult woman who had mild COVID-19 (a few samples of this study predate the infection). Cell type and time point are not known.

This clonotype was seen a handful of times. This rearrangement joins TRBV4-2 to TRBJ2-7; the D gene is possibly TRBD1 (5 bases). Germline V gene sequence: CDR1 LGHNA, CDR2 YNFKEQ. Between the trimmed V and J ends, which lost 0 bases and 2 bases, there was a span of 8 bases. This CDR3 region has 14 residues. This CDR3 reads CASSQDVRAYEQYF. Written as DNA, the CDR3 is TGTGCCAGCAGCCAAGACGTCAGGGCCTACGAGCAGTACTTC.

The V gene is TRBV13, the J gene TRBJ2-1; D may be TRBD2 (5 bases). CDR3 length: 14 residues. V shed 7 bases and J shed 7 bases, with 17 bases lying between them. In germline, CDR1 is PRHDT, CDR2 FYEKMQ (reference sequence). CDR3 sequence: CASNDRNGKNEQFF. The CDR3, as DNA: TGTGCCAGCAATGATAGGAACGGGAAAAATGAGCAGTTCTTC. The whole variable domain, filled in from reference TRBV13 and TRBJ2-1, reads AAGVIQSPRHLIKEKRETATLKCYPIPRHDTVYWYQQGPGQDPQFLISFYEKMQSDKGSIPDRFSAQQFSDYHSELNMSSLELGDSALYFCASNDRNGKNEQFFGPGTRLTVL.

The chain employs TRBV27 and TRBJ2-3; possibly TRBD2 for D (6 bases). The ends were cut back, 6 bases at V and 3 bases at J, with 16 bases in the middle. Germline CDR1 reads MNHEY; CDR2 reads SMNVEV (reference sequence). CDR3 length equals 15 residues. CDR3 nucleotide sequence: TGTGCCAGCAGACCCCCGGGACTGGGGACAGATACGCAGTATTTT. Protein sequence: CASRPPGLGTDTQYF.

The chain uses TRBV3-1 and TRBJ2-4, with 10 bases that match TRBD2. Germline CDR1 reads LGHDT; CDR2 reads YNNKEL (reference sequence). The CDR3 has 18 amino acids. The junction had 16 bases not matched to a gene; V was cut back by 8 bases and J by 3 bases. The CDR3 loop reads CASSSPSGGLPLKNIQYF. The CDR3 DNA sequence: TGTGCCAGCTCGTCCCCTAGCGGGGGCCTGCCGCTCAAAAACATTCAGTACTTC.

J is TRBJ2-7 and V is TRBV12-3 or TRBV12-4; D unclear. V was shortened by 3 bases and J by 5 bases, with 14 bases between the two germline ends. The CDR3 length is 14 residues. Here the CDR3 DNA reads TGTGCCAGCAGTTTCGTGCTATCCTCAAACGAGCAGTACTTC. Translated, it gives CASSFVLSSNEQYF.

The chain employs TRBV3-1 and TRBJ2-5, with D tentatively TRBD1 (6 bases). This CDR3 comprises 14 residues. V was clipped by 3 bases and J by 5 bases, with 13 bases between them. The germline V gene encodes CDR1 LGHDT and CDR2 YNNKEL (reference sequence). The CDR3 spells CASSQAGVGETQYF. As DNA, the CDR3 is TGTGCCAGCAGCCAGGCAGGGGTTGGGGAGACCCAGTACTTC.

This clonotype has a handful of counts. V and J are TRBV6-5 and TRBJ1-5; 7 bases align to TRBD1. Germline V gene sequence: CDR1 MNHEY, CDR2 SVGAGI. The CDR3 consists of 14 residues. Trimming took 5 bases from V and 6 from J; bases not matched to a gene: 7. In nucleotides, the CDR3 is TGTGCCAGCAGTCCACAACAGGGGAGTCAGCCCCAGCATTTT. Encoded protein: CASSPQQGSQPQHF.

This clonotype was detected ten times or more. The chain recombines TRBV7-8 with TRBJ1-1, with 7 positions matching TRBD1. This CDR3 is built from 17 residues. The V segment lost 4 bases and the J segment 3 bases; nucleotides outside the gene matches: 14. Germline lookup yields CDR1 SGHVS and CDR2 FQNEAQ. As DNA, the CDR3 is TGTGCCAGCAGCTCATCTTTACAGGGGAGGGCGGACACTGAAGCTTTCTTT. Translation: CASSSSLQGRADTEAFF.

This clonotype has more than one count but fewer than ten. The chain has TRBV7-6 and TRBJ2-2; D not resolved. Germline assignment: CDR1 SGHVS and CDR2 FNYEAQ. The CDR3 loop spans 13 amino acids. Trimming took 4 bases from V and 5 from J, leaving 8 bases between them. The CDR3 is CASSSAPTGELFF. The CDR3 DNA reads TGTGCCAGCAGCTCAGCCCCGACCGGGGAGCTGTTTTTT.

The rearrangement uses TRBV9 and TRBJ1-5; D is unclear. CDR1 is SGDLS, CDR2 YYNGEE, per germline. The CDR3 spans 15 residues. Trimming cost V 3 bases and J 2 bases, with 12 bases left between them. CDR3 DNA: TGTGCCAGCAGCGAAGGGTCCCTCGGCAATCAGCCCCAGCATTTT. Encoded protein: CASSEGSLGNQPQHF.

V is TRBV3-1 and J is TRBJ2-5; 7 nucleotides agree with TRBD1. The CDR3 length is 17 residues. The V segment lost 4 bases and the J segment 1 base; nucleotides outside the gene matches: 12. Germline V gives CDR1 LGHDT, CDR2 YNNKEL (reference sequence). The CDR3 bases are TGTGCCAGCAGCCCTTTTGAGGGGGCGCTGGCCCAAGAGACCCAGTACTTC. Translation: CASSPFEGALAQETQYF.

The CDR3 region is CASSPRRGGTTEAFF. The CDR3 region has the DNA TGTGCCAGCAGCCCTCGTCGGGGTGGGACCACTGAAGCTTTCTTT. J is TRBJ1-1 and V is TRBV7-2; the D gene is possibly TRBD1 (5 bases). The CDR3 consists of 15 residues. Germline CDR1 SGHTA, CDR2 FQGNSA. Between the trimmed V and J ends, which lost 5 bases and 4 bases, there was a span of 17 bases.

This clonotype was observed many times. Written as DNA, the CDR3 is TGTGCCATCAGTGAGTCTCTGGGCGGTGAGCAGTTCTTC. This codes for CAISESLGGEQFF. This chain uses TRBV10-3 with TRBJ2-1; no clear D. V lost 0 bases and J lost 9, with 9 bases in between. Germline CDR1 and CDR2: ENHRY and SYGVKD. The CDR3 extends over 13 amino acids.

The chain has TRBV5-1 and TRBJ2-3; 11 nucleotides match TRBD2. CDR1 is SGHRS and CDR2 is YFSETQ in the germline V gene. The junction had 9 bases not matched to a gene; V was cut back by 0 bases and J by 6 bases. CDR3 length equals 17 residues. The CDR3 DNA follows: TGCGCCAGCAGCTTGGCCCCACTAGCGGGAGTTGCGGATACGCAGTATTTT. Translated: CASSLAPLAGVADTQYF. The full variable domain, rest sourced from reference TRBV5-1 and TRBJ2-3, is KAGVTQTPRYLIKTRGQQVTLSCSPISGHRSVSWYQQTPGQGLQFLFEYFSETQRNKGNFPGRFSGRQFSNSRSEMNVSTLELGDSALYLCASSLAPLAGVADTQYFGPGTRLTVL.

The V and J genes are TRBV9 and TRBJ2-1; D is ambiguous. Germline V gene data show CDR1 as SGDLS and CDR2 as YYNGEE. V lost 3 bases and J 11 bases, leaving 12 bases between the germline ends. The CDR3 spans 12 residues. The CDR3 spells CASSARSMKQFF. The CDR3 coding sequence is TGTGCCAGCAGCGCCCGGAGTATGAAGCAGTTCTTC.

J is TRBJ2-2 and V is TRBV7-9; 8 bases align to TRBD1. V shed 7 bases and J 2 bases; nucleotides not matched to a gene: 6. The V gene's germline CDR1 is SEHNR and CDR2 FQNEAQ (reference sequence). The CDR3 covers 15 residues. As DNA, the CDR3 is TGTGCCAGCACCCAGGGACAGGCCAACACCGGGGAGCTGTTTTTT. Its protein is CASTQGQANTGELFF.

This clonotype was counted a few times. The chain couples TRBV24-1 to TRBJ2-1, with D possibly matching TRBD2 (5 bases). Germline V gene sequence: CDR1 KGHDR, CDR2 SFDVKD. CDR3 length equals 11 residues. Trimming removed 9 bases at V and 11 bases at J, with 13 bases between. The CDR3: CATGGGNKQFF. The DNA for the CDR3 is TGTGCCACCGGAGGCGGTAATAAGCAGTTCTTC.

The chain links TRBV20-1 to TRBJ1-6; D not certain. CDR1 and CDR2 (germline): DFQATT, SNEGSKA (reference sequence). There are 12 residues in the CDR3. Trimming shortened V by 5 bases and J by 8 bases, and 10 bases separated the two germline ends. The DNA for the CDR3 is TGCAGTGCTGGGAGGACGGATTCACCCCTCCACTTT. Encoded protein: CSAGRTDSPLHF.

The chain is built from TRBV29-1 and TRBJ2-1; D is uncertain. The V and J ends lost 6 bases and 6 bases respectively, with 12 bases between them. Per germline, CDR1 SQVTM and CDR2 ANQGSEA. The CDR3 covers 12 residues. As DNA, the CDR3 is TGCAGCGTGGGTCCCGCTGGCAATGAGCAGTTCTTC. Amino acids: CSVGPAGNEQFF.

This clonotype was detected a few times. This chain connects TRBV27 to TRBJ2-5; TRBD1 agrees at 8 bases. Trimming took 5 bases from V and 2 from J; bases not matched to a gene: 10. This CDR3 is built from 16 residues. CDR1 MNHEY and CDR2 SMNVEV come from the germline V gene (reference sequence). DNA of the CDR3: TGTGCCAGCAGTCGGGCACACAGGGGGAGACAAGAGACCCAGTACTTC. It translates to CASSRAHRGRQETQYF.

The chain employs TRBV29-1 and TRBJ2-1, with TRBD2 matching over 12 bases. V lost 7 bases, J lost 4 bases, and 8 bases stayed unmatched. CDR1 and CDR2 (germline): SQVTM, ANQGSEA. This CDR3 is 15 amino acids long. The CDR3 DNA reads as TGCAGCGCCAGACTAGCGGGAGCCCCTTACAATGAGCAGTTCTTC. Amino acids: CSARLAGAPYNEQFF.

This clonotype has only a few counts. V is TRBV30 and J is TRBJ2-5, with a possible D match to TRBD1 (6 bases). The CDR3 loop spans 12 amino acids. Per germline, CDR1 GTSNPN and CDR2 SVGIG (reference sequence). V dropped 6 bases and J dropped 6 bases, with 14 bases sitting between them. CDR3 bases: TGTGCCTGCGAACAGGGCGCGAAGACCCAGTACTTC. Its protein product is CACEQGAKTQYF.

This clonotype has at least ten counts. The chain employs TRBV4-1 and TRBJ2-7; tentatively, D is TRBD1 (6 bases). The CDR3 totals 16 residues. Trimming stripped 0 bases from V and 0 bases from J, with 12 bases between. Germline assignment: CDR1 MGHRA and CDR2 YSYEKL. CDR3 protein: CASSQDDRSGSYEQYF. The CDR3, as DNA: TGCGCCAGCAGCCAAGACGACAGGAGTGGCTCCTACGAGCAGTACTTC.

The V and J genes are TRBV2 and TRBJ2-7; 7 bases agree with TRBD1. V was clipped by 6 bases and J by 2 bases; unmatched bases: 4. CDR1 and CDR2 from the germline V gene are SNHLY and FYNNEI. This CDR3 has 13 residues. The CDR3 coding sequence is TGTGCCAGCAGAGTTGGGACAGCCTACGAGCAGTACTTC. This gives the protein CASRVGTAYEQYF.

The chain uses TRBV20-1 and TRBJ1-5, with D uncertain. The V gene's germline CDR1 is DFQATT and CDR2 SNEGSKA (reference sequence). There are 12 residues in the CDR3. The CDR3 DNA reads as TGCAGCATAAGGGTGTCTGATCAGCCCCAGCATTTT. This sequence encodes CSIRVSDQPQHF.

CDR3 in amino acids: CSVEGGYLSNTEAFF. DNA for the CDR3: TGCAGCGTTGAGGGGGGGTACCTGTCGAACACTGAAGCTTTCTTT. The rearrangement uses TRBV29-1 and TRBJ1-1; weak D call: TRBD1 (5 bases). V gave up 3 bases and J gave up 1 base, with 15 bases separating them. This CDR3 has 15 residues. Germline CDR1 SQVTM, CDR2 ANQGSEA.

V gene TRBV12-3 or TRBV12-4 combines with J gene TRBJ2-1; 8 bases align to TRBD2. The CDR3 runs 15 residues. V shed 4 bases, J shed 5 bases, and the junction held 7 bases outside the gene matches. The CDR3 sequence: CASSSTGTRNNEQFF. For the CDR3, the DNA is TGTGCCAGCAGTTCAACCGGGACTAGAAACAATGAGCAGTTCTTC.

The chain is built from TRBV2 and TRBJ2-7, with 7 bases matching TRBD2. The trim removed 0 bases at V and 3 bases at J, leaving 2 bases unmatched. CDR1 SNHLY and CDR2 FYNNEI come from the germline V gene. The length of the CDR3 is 14 residues. The CDR3, as DNA: TGTGCCAGCAGTGAAGCGCGGGGGTACTACGAGCAGTACTTC. Translation gives CASSEARGYYEQYF.

The chain recombines TRBV11-1 with TRBJ1-4, with D possibly TRBD1 on 6 matching bases. Germline V gene sequence: CDR1 SGHAT, CDR2 FQDESV (reference sequence). V was cut by 5 bases and J by 15 bases, with 19 bases left in between. The CDR3 length is 13 residues. CDR3 in amino acids: CASSLKRQDKVFF. The CDR3 DNA reads as TGTGCCAGCAGCCTAAAGAGACAGGACAAGGTGTTTTTT. Combining the CDR3 with reference TRBV11-1 and TRBJ1-4 gives the whole variable domain EAEVAQSPRYKITEKSQAVAFWCDPISGHATLYWYRQILGQGPELLVQFQDESVVDDSQLPKDRFSAERLKGVDSTLKIQPAELGDSAMYLCASSLKRQDKVFFGSGTQLSVL.

The V and J genes are TRBV24-1 and TRBJ1-5; 8 bases match TRBD1. Trimming took 4 bases from V and 3 from J; bases not matched to a gene: 7. The germline V gene encodes CDR1 KGHDR and CDR2 SFDVKD. The CDR3 sequence is 16 residues long. The CDR3 bases are TGTGCCACCAGTGAGGACGGACAGGGCCTCAATCAGCCCCAGCATTTT. Its protein is CATSEDGQGLNQPQHF.